This TCR beta chain was retrieved from a study of blood T cell repertoires in COVID-19. Trimming took 6 bases from V and 5 from J; bases not matched to a gene: 9. CDR3 length: 15 amino acids. From germline, CDR1 is MDHEN and CDR2 SYDVKM. Sequenced by immunoSEQ multiplex PCR; TCRdb stores in-frame clones only, minus some. The sample holds roughly 200,000 clones, 80% to 90% seen once. The V gene is TRBV28, the J gene TRBJ2-7; 11 nucleotides line up with TRBD2. What was sequenced was PBMCs or T cells enriched from blood (not recorded which). The sequence came from a woman between 40 and 50 years old with acute COVID-19. CDR3 nucleotide sequence: TGTGCCAGCAGCCGTACTAGCGGGAGAACCAACGAGCAGTACTTC. As protein: CASSRTSGRTNEQYF. Looking up the rest from reference TRBV28 and TRBJ2-7 gives the full variable domain: DVKVTQSSRYLVKRTGEKVFLECVQDMDHENMFWYRQDPGLGLRLIYFSYDVKMKEKGDIPEGYSVSREKKERFSLILESASTNQTSMYLCASSRTSGRTNEQYFGPGTRLTVT.